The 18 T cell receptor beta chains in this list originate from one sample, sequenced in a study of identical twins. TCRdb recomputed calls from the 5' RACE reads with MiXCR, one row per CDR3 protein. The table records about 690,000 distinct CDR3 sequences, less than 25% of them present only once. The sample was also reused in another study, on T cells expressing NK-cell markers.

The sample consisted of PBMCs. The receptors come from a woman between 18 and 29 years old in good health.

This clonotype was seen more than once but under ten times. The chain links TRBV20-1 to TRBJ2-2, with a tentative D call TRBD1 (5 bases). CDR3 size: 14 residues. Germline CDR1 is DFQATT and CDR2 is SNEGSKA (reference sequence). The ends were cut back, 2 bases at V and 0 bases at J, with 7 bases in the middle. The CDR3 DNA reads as TGCAGTGCTAGACAGGGTGCGAACACCGGGGAGCTGTTTTTT. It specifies CSARQGANTGELFF.

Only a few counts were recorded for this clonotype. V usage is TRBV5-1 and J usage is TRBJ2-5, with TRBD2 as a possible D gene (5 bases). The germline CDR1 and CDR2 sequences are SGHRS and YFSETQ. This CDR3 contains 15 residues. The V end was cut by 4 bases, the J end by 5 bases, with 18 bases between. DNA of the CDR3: TGCGCCAGCAGCCCGGACGCCACCACGGGGGAGACCCAGTACTTC. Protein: CASSPDATTGETQYF.

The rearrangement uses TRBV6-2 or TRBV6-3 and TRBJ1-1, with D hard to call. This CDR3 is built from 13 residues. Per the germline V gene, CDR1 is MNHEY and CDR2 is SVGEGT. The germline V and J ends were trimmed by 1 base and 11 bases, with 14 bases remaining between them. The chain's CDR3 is CASSYFPGTGAFF. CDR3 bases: TGTGCCAGCAGTTACTTCCCAGGAACGGGGGCTTTCTTT.

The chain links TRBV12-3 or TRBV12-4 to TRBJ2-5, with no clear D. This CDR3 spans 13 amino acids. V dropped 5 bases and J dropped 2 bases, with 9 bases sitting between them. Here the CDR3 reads CASSLTEQETQYF. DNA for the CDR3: TGTGCCAGCAGTCTGACGGAACAAGAGACCCAGTACTTC.

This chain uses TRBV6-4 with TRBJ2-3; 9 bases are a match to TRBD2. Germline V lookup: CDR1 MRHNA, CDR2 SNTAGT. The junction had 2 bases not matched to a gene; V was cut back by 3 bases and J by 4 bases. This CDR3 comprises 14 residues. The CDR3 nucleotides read TGTGCCAGCAGTGAGCGGGAGGGCCCAGATACGCAGTATTTT. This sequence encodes CASSEREGPDTQYF.

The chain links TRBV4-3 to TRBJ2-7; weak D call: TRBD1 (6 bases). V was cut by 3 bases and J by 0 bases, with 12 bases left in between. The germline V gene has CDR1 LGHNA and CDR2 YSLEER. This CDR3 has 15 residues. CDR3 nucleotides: TGCGCCAGCAGCCAGACGATCAGGGGCTCCTACGAGCAGTACTTC. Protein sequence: CASSQTIRGSYEQYF.

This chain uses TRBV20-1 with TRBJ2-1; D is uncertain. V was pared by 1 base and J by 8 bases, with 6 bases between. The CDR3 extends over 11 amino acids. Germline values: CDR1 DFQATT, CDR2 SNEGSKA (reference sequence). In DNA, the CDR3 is TGCAGTGCTAGAGTACACTATGAGCAGTTCTTC. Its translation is CSARVHYEQFF.

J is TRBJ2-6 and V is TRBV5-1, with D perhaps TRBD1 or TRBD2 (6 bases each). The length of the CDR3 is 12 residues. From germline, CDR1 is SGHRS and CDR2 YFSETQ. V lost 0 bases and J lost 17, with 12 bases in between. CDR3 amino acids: CASSLEAGHLTF. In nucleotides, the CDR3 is TGCGCCAGCAGCTTGGAGGCGGGACACTTGACTTTC.

The CDR3 spells CASAWGNEQFF. The CDR3 DNA reads TGTGCCAGCGCATGGGGGAATGAGCAGTTCTTC. The chain is built from TRBV27 and TRBJ2-1; D may correspond to TRBD1 or TRBD2 (5 bases each). This CDR3 is built from 11 residues. V was trimmed by 8 bases and J by 7 bases, leaving 9 bases between them. Germline loops: CDR1 MNHEY, CDR2 SMNVEV (reference sequence).

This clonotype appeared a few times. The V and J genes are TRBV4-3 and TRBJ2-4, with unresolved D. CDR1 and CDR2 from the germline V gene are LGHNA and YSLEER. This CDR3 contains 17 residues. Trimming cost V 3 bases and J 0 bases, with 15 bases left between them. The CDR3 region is CASSQWAARIAKNIQYF. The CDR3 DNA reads TGCGCCAGCAGCCAGTGGGCCGCAAGAATAGCCAAAAACATTCAGTACTTC.

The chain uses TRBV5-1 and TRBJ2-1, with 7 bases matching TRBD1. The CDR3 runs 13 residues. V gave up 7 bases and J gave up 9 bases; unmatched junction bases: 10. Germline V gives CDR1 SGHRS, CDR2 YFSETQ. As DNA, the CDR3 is TGCGCCAGCGCTGCGAACAGGGGTCCTGAGCAGTTCTTC. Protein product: CASAANRGPEQFF.

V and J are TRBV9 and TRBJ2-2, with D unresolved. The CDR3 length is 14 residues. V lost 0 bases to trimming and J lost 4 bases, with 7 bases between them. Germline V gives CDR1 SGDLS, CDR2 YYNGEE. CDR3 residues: CASSVGPVTGELFF. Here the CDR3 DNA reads TGTGCCAGCAGCGTAGGACCGGTCACCGGGGAGCTGTTTTTT.

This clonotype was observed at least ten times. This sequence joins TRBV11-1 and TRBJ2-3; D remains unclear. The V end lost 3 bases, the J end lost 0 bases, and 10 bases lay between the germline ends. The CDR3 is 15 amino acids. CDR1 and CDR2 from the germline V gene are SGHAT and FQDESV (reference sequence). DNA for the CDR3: TGTGCCAGCAGCTTGCGTCTGAGAAGCACAGATACGCAGTATTTT. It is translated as CASSLRLRSTDTQYF.

This CDR3 is CASSPTGLTGELFF. The CDR3 DNA is TGCGCCAGCAGCCCGACAGGACTCACCGGGGAGCTGTTTTTT. The chain recombines TRBV5-1 with TRBJ2-2; D is possibly TRBD1 (6 bases). V was cut by 4 bases and J by 4 bases, with 11 bases left in between. Looked up from germline, CDR1 is SGHRS and CDR2 is YFSETQ. This CDR3 region has 14 residues.

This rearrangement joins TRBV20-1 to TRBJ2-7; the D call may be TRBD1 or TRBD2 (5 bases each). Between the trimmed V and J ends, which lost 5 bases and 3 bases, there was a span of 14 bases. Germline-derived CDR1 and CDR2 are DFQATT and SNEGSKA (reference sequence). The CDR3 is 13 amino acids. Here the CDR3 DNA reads TGCAGTGCTGAACCGGGGCAAGTCTACGAGCAGTACTTC. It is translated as CSAEPGQVYEQYF.

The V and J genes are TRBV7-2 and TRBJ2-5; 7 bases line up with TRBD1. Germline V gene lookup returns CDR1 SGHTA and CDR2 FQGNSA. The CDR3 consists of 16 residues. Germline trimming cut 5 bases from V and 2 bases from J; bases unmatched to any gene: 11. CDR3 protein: CASSDLRGLSQETQYF. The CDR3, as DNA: TGTGCCAGCAGCGATCTAAGGGGGCTTAGTCAAGAGACCCAGTACTTC.

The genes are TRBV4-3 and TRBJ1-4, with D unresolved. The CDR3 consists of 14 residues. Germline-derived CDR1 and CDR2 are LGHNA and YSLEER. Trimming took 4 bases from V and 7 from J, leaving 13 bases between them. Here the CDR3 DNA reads TGCGCCAGCAGCCGAGGCGGGGAAGGTGAAAAACTGTTTTTT. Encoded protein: CASSRGGEGEKLFF.

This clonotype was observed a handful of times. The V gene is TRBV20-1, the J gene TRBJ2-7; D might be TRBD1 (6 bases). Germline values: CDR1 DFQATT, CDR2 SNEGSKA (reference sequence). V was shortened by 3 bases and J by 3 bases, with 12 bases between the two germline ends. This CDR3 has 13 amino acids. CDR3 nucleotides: TGCAGTGCTAGTCAGGGGACCTACTACGAGCAGTACTTC. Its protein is CSASQGTYYEQYF.